The table lists the clone carrying this T cell receptor beta chain with a few counts. These data originate in a study of identical twins. A single record per CDR3 protein comes from TCRdb applying MiXCR to the 5' RACE reads. The sample consists of 210,000 or so distinct CDR3 sequences, more than 15% of them appearing once. CDR1 is SQVTM and CDR2 is ANQGSEA in the germline V gene. The CDR3 is 14 residues long. V gave up 4 bases and J gave up 3 bases, with 13 bases separating them. These data also featured in a second study, about T cells expressing NK-cell markers.

The sequenced material came from CD8+ T cells sorted from blood. This receptor was taken from a woman between 18 and 29 years old in good health. The genes are TRBV29-1 and TRBJ2-1; D remains ambiguous. CDR3 residues: CSVVGSVGYNEQFF. The CDR3, as DNA: TGCAGCGTTGTAGGGTCAGTGGGCTACAATGAGCAGTTCTTC.